This T cell receptor (beta chain) was documented in a study of T cell clonotyping in hematopoietic cell transplantation. Study findings and constraints: Few recipient clonotypes overlapped donors; over 95% were de novo at given depth. Higher Inverse Simpson Index values in graft donor and pretransplant recipient predicted broader posttransplant TCR diversity.

Trimming removed 4 bases at V and 2 bases at J, with 9 bases between. The germline V gene encodes CDR1 SNHLY and CDR2 FYNNEI. CDR3 length equals 14 residues. Using immunoSEQ multiplex PCR, the repertoire was profiled, and TCRdb retains in-frame clones only, with some absent. The data hold some 40,000 clones, with 94% observed a single time. For this clone: Its antigen remains unknown.

Sequencing was performed on peripheral blood mononuclear cells. This receptor was taken from a woman in her forties or fifties in good health. Some clones in this sample may be carry-over from other donors' samples. The V and J genes are TRBV2 and TRBJ1-5, with D hard to call. CDR3 sequence: CASSVGGGNQPQHF. The CDR3 DNA follows: TGTGCCAGCAGTGTCGGAGGAGGCAATCAGCCCCAGCATTTT.